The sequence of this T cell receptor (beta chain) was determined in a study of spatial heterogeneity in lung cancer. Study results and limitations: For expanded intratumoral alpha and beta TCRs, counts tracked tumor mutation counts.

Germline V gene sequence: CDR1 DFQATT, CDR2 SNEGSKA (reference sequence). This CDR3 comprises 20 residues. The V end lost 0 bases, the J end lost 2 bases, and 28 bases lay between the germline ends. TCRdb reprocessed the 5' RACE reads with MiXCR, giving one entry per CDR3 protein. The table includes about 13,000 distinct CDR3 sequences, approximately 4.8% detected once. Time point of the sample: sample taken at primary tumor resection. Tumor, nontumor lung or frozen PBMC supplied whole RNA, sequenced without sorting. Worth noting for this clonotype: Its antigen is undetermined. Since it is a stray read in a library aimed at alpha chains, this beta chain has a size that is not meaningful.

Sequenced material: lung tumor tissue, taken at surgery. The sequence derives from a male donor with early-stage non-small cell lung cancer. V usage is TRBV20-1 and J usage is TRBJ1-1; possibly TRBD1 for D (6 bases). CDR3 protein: CSARDYRQALPRSRNTEAFF. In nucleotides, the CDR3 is TGCAGTGCTAGAGATTACCGACAGGCCCTACCTAGAAGTCGTAACACTGAAGCTTTCTTT.